Listed below are T cell receptor beta chains from one sample, sequenced in a study of STAT5B mutations in CD4+ large granular lymphocyte leukemia. Profiling relied on immunoSEQ multiplex PCR, and the TCRdb table lists in-frame clones only, not all of them. The table has about 150 clones, over 75% seen once. Sequencing was done on a sample of PBMCs. Source of these receptors: a man older than 75 with CD4+ T-cell large granular lymphocyte leukemia. Each CDR3 is given with its conserved first and last residue. A D gene is named only where the DNA matches it firmly. For some rows the clone size is stated as once, few or many, or as a class when expanded; others skip it.

V	J	size	D	DNA	CDR3
TRBV28	TRBJ2-7	.	.	TGTGCCAGCCGAGGGGGACCTCGCTACGAGCAGTACTTC	CASRGGPRYEQYF
TRBV27	TRBJ2-7	.	TRBD2	TGTGCCAGCAGATTATCGCCGGGGGGGGAGCAGTACTTC	CASRLSPGGEQYF
TRBV6-6	TRBJ2-1	.	.	TGTGCCAGCAAGATGGGAGATCCCGGGCAGTTCTTC	CASKMGDPGQFF
TRBV5-1	TRBJ2-7	.	.	TGCGCCAGCAGCTTGCAAGGGAATTCCTACGAGCAGTACTTC	CASSLQGNSYEQYF
TRBV27	TRBJ2-7	.	TRBD1	TGTGCCAGCAGCAGGGGGCCCGTCCCCTACGAGCAGTACTTC	CASSRGPVPYEQYF
TRBV6-6	TRBJ1-1	.	.	TGTGCCAGCAGTTTATGGCAACTAGGGACTGAAGCTTTCTTT	CASSLWQLGTEAFF
TRBV15	TRBJ2-6	.	.	TGTGCCACCAGCAGAGATCAGATCCCGACTTCCGGGGCCAACGTCCTGACTTTC	CATSRDQIPTSGANVLTF
TRBV7-9	TRBJ1-2	.	.	TGTGCCAGCAGCTTAGATGAAGACAGCAACTATGGCTACACCTTC	CASSLDEDSNYGYTF
TRBV11-2	TRBJ2-1	.	.	TGTGCCAGCAGCTCCCCTGGACGGGACAATGAGCAGTTCTTC	CASSSPGRDNEQFF
TRBV29-1	TRBJ2-1	.	.	TGCAGCGTTGAAGTGGGCGAGGTTGAGCAGTTCTTC	CSVEVGEVEQFF
TRBV6-1	TRBJ1-1	.	.	TGTGCCAGCCGCACAGAGGGTGCCCTTGAAGCTTTCTTT	CASRTEGALEAFF
TRBV4-1	TRBJ2-7	.	TRBD2	TGCGCCAGCAGCCAAGATGCGCGGAATAGCGGGACCTACGAGCAGTACTTC	CASSQDARNSGTYEQYF
TRBV4-1	TRBJ2-3	.	TRBD2	TGCGCCAGCAGCCAAGAAACGGGACTAACAGATACGCAGTATTTT	CASSQETGLTDTQYF
TRBV19	TRBJ1-2	medium-sized	TRBD1	TGTGCCAGTAGTGCCCGGGACAGGGGGTTGAATGGCTACACCTTC	CASSARDRGLNGYTF
TRBV6-5	TRBJ2-1	.	.	TGTGCCAGCAGGGAGCAGGGACTCCCGAACAATGAGCAGTTCTTC	CASREQGLPNNEQFF
TRBV29-1	TRBJ2-2	.	TRBD2	TGCAGCGTTGAGGGCGGGAGGGCCCCATCCGGGGAGCTGTTTTTT	CSVEGGRAPSGELFF
TRBV7-9	TRBJ1-2	.	.	TGTGCCAGCAGCTTTTTACCGGGAGATGGCTACACCTTC	CASSFLPGDGYTF
TRBV6-5	TRBJ1-2	.	TRBD1	TGTGCCAGCGCCCGACAGGGATCGGTAGCCGGCTACACCTTC	CASARQGSVAGYTF
TRBV2	TRBJ1-5	.	TRBD1	TGTGCCAGCAGACAGGGGTTGAGCAATCAGCCCCAGCATTTT	CASRQGLSNQPQHF
TRBV7-3	TRBJ2-1	.	TRBD2	TGTGCCAGCAGCTTCTCACTAGCGGGAGCTTACAATGAGCAGTTCTTC	CASSFSLAGAYNEQFF
TRBV7-9	TRBJ2-1	.	.	TGTGCCAGCAGCCCCCCCCGGAGCTCCTACAATGAGCAGTTCTTC	CASSPPRSSYNEQFF
TRBV19	TRBJ2-5	.	.	TGTGCCAGTAGTTCGGGACTCAACCAAGAGACCCAGTACTTC	CASSSGLNQETQYF
TRBV4-1	TRBJ2-3	once	TRBD2	TGCGCCAGCAGCCCCGGACTAGCGGGAGGGGGCCCCACCGGGGCAGATACGCAGTATTTT	CASSPGLAGGGPTGADTQYF
TRBV7-2	TRBJ2-7	.	.	TGTGCCAGCAGCTTAGGGGTCAAGGCAGACGAGCAGTACTTC	CASSLGVKADEQYF
TRBV5-1	TRBJ1-1	.	TRBD1	TGCGCCAGCAGCTTGGGGGGGACAGCAACTGAAGCTTTCTTT	CASSLGGTATEAFF
TRBV6-1	TRBJ2-3	.	.	TGTGCCAGCAGTGGAACTAGGTGGGGAACAGATACGCAGTATTTT	CASSGTRWGTDTQYF
TRBV11-2	TRBJ1-6	.	TRBD1	TGTGCCAGCAGCATCACAGGGGGCGATTCACCCCTCCACTTT	CASSITGGDSPLHF
TRBV7-9	TRBJ2-1	few	TRBD2	TGTGCCAGCAGCCCGGCGAGCGGGAGGGCCCTGGGGCAGTTCTTC	CASSPASGRALGQFF
TRBV9	TRBJ2-3	.	.	TGTGCCAGCAGCGGGCCGCCAATCGCGACAGATACGCAGTATTTT	CASSGPPIATDTQYF
TRBV20-1	TRBJ2-1	.	.	TGCAGTGCTTCCGGGAGTCGTGAGCAGTTCTTC	CSASGSREQFF
TRBV7-8	TRBJ2-5	.	TRBD2	TGTGCCAGCAACATTAGAGGGCTAGCGGGAGGGCAAGAGACCCAGTACTTC	CASNIRGLAGGQETQYF
TRBV10-3	TRBJ1-1	.	.	TGTGCCATGTCGCTGGGGGGGTTGAACACTGAAGCTTTCTTT	CAMSLGGLNTEAFF
TRBV4-1	TRBJ2-5	.	TRBD1	TGCGCCAGCAGCCAAACAACCGGGACAGGAGAAGAGACCCAGTACTTC	CASSQTTGTGEETQYF
TRBV6-1	TRBJ1-5	.	TRBD1	TGTGCCAGCAGGGACAGGGGAGATAGCAATCAGCCCCAGCATTTT	CASRDRGDSNQPQHF
TRBV9	TRBJ2-2	.	TRBD2	TGTGCCAGCAGCTTCGGACTAGCGAACACCGGGGAGCTGTTTTTT	CASSFGLANTGELFF
TRBV19	TRBJ2-7	.	.	TGTGCCAGTAGCCGTTGGGGAGGGGGCCAATATGACTACGAGCAGTACTTC	CASSRWGGGQYDYEQYF
TRBV15	TRBJ2-1	.	.	TGTGCCACCAGCAGAGATATGGGGCAGGCTCATAGGTTCTTC	CATSRDMGQAHRFF
TRBV6-1	TRBJ1-4	once	TRBD1	TGTGCCAGCAGTGAAGTTACAGGGGATGTTGAAAAACTGTTTTTT	CASSEVTGDVEKLFF
TRBV7-2	TRBJ2-1	.	.	TGTGCCAGCAGCGACTGGAACAATGAGCAGTTCTTC	CASSDWNNEQFF
TRBV6-5	TRBJ1-1	medium-sized	TRBD1	TGTGCCAGCAGTTCCACAGGGGCGAACACTGAAGCTTTCTTT	CASSSTGANTEAFF
TRBV6-6	TRBJ1-2	.	TRBD1	TGTGCCAGCAGACCGGGACAGGGGTCGGTGGATGGCTACACCTTC	CASRPGQGSVDGYTF
TRBV2	TRBJ1-4	.	.	TGTGCCAGCAGTATTACAGCCAATAATGAAAAACTGTTTTTT	CASSITANNEKLFF